The 20 T cell receptor beta chains below come from one sample, sequenced in a study of blood T cells in healthy people across ages. PCR was performed a second time for about 6 to 11 cycles using a sample-barcoded 5' primer and a J-beta primer mix. TCRdb independently ran MiXCR on the 5' RACE reads; one entry per CDR3 protein. The data show roughly 700,000 distinct CDR3 sequences, about 30% seen once. Sequencing was carried out using blood. Source of these receptors: an elderly woman in good health.

On this clonotype itself: A much bigger clone sits one base away, suggesting this may be a read error. The CDR3 reads CASSQRLFLEQYF. In DNA form, the CDR3 reads TGTGCCAGCAGCCAACGCCTCTTCCTTGAGCAGTACTTC. V usage is TRBV16 and J usage is TRBJ2-1; D remains unclear. The J call may be mistaken, given a closer DNA end match to TRBJ2-7. Germline loops: CDR1 KGHSY, CDR2 FQNENV. The CDR3 extends over 13 amino acids.

The chain combines TRBV12-3 or TRBV12-4 with TRBJ2-2, with D perhaps matching TRBD1 (6 bases). V was cut by 7 bases and J by 4 bases, with 16 bases left in between. The CDR3 extends over 15 amino acids. CDR3: CASTLITGTTGELFF. The CDR3 DNA is TGTGCCAGCACCCTCATAACAGGGACCACCGGGGAGCTGTTTTTT.

At least ten counts were recorded for this clonotype. CDR3 nucleotide sequence: TGTGCCAGCAGTTTTGCCGGCCCCCGAGGGGATGAGCAGTTCTTC. Translating gives CASSFAGPRGDEQFF. The gene calls are TRBV12-3 or TRBV12-4 and TRBJ2-1; the D call may be TRBD1 or TRBD2 (5 bases each). The germline V and J ends were trimmed by 3 bases and 8 bases, with 17 bases remaining between them. The CDR3 sequence is 15 residues long.

The sample holds a few counts of this clonotype. At one of its ends the junction is not consistent with the germline gene, which may arise from a read error. The chain carries TRBV5-1 and TRBJ2-2; D may be TRBD1 (6 bases). The CDR3 loop spans 15 amino acids. Germline CDR1 is SGHRS and CDR2 is YFSETQ. The CDR3 protein is CASSSDSANTGERFF. The CDR3 coding sequence is TGCGCCAGCAGCTCGGACAGCGCGAACACCGGGGAGCGGTTTTTT.

This clonotype appeared once. The J gene is TRBJ2-3, the V gene TRBV7-2; TRBD2 aligns across 12 bases. CDR1 SGHTA and CDR2 FQGNSA come from the germline V gene. The V segment lost 1 base and the J segment 0 bases; nucleotides outside the gene matches: 11. This CDR3 comprises 20 residues. CDR3 protein: CASSLVASGGVILSTDTQYF. The CDR3 DNA follows: TGTGCCAGCAGCTTAGTGGCTAGCGGGGGGGTGATCCTTAGCACAGATACGCAGTATTTT.

Many counts were recorded for this clonotype. The chain employs TRBV29-1 and TRBJ2-7; TRBD1 matches 8 bases. The junction had 5 bases not matched to a gene; V was cut back by 3 bases and J by 4 bases. CDR3 size: 13 residues. CDR1 is SQVTM and CDR2 is ANQGSEA in the germline V gene. CDR3 protein: CSVEGQGAYEQYF. Written as DNA, the CDR3 is TGCAGCGTTGAGGGGCAGGGGGCTTACGAGCAGTACTTC.

The chain employs TRBV6-1 and TRBJ2-5; D call uncertain. V gave up 6 bases and J gave up 0 bases, with 8 bases separating them. This CDR3 comprises 13 residues. Germline V gives CDR1 MNHNS, CDR2 SASEGT. As DNA, the CDR3 is TGTGCCAGCAGCGACACGTACCAAGAGACCCAGTACTTC. Amino acid sequence: CASSDTYQETQYF.

About this clonotype itself: It may be a read error: a sequence one base away is much more abundant. The V call is TRBV6-5, the J call TRBJ2-5; TRBD1 is a possible D gene (5 bases). In germline, CDR1 is MNHEY, CDR2 SVGAGI. V was cut by 0 bases and J by 13 bases, with 18 bases left in between. The length of the CDR3 is 14 residues. CDR3 sequence: CASSYSAGLYELYF. The CDR3 coding sequence is TGTGCCAGCAGTTACTCGGCAGGGCTGTACGAGCTGTACTTC.

Ten or more counts support this clonotype. The chain joins TRBV4-2 to TRBJ2-5, with 8 bases aligning to TRBD2. V gave up 0 bases and J gave up 2 bases; unmatched junction bases: 8. Germline values: CDR1 LGHNA, CDR2 YNFKEQ. The CDR3 totals 17 residues. For the CDR3, the DNA is TGTGCCAGCAGCCAAGATCGGCCTAGCGGGTCACAAGAGACCCAGTACTTC. Amino acids: CASSQDRPSGSQETQYF.

This clonotype came up a few times. The chain links TRBV7-9 to TRBJ1-5; D call uncertain. The CDR3 sequence is 14 residues long. The germline CDR1 and CDR2 sequences are SEHNR and FQNEAQ (reference sequence). Trimming cost V 4 bases and J 0 bases, with 7 bases left between them. As DNA, the CDR3 is TGTGCCAGCAGCTGGAGTTCTAGCAATCAGCCCCAGCATTTT. It codes for CASSWSSSNQPQHF.

Comment on this clonotype: With a much larger clone just one base away, this may be a read error. The chain recombines TRBV9 with TRBJ1-1, with TRBD1 as a possible D gene (5 bases). Germline V gene lookup returns CDR1 SGDLS and CDR2 YYNGEE. V was trimmed by 0 bases and J by 0 bases, leaving 12 bases between them. CDR3 length: 16 residues. DNA of the CDR3: TGTGCCAGCAGCGTAGGACGGGGGGACCTGAACACTGAAGCTTTCTTT. It is translated as CASSVGRGDLNTEAFF.

At least ten counts were recorded for this clonotype. The CDR3 DNA is TGTGCCAGCAGCTTCGCCAGGGGGGCTAATGAAAAACTGTTTTTT. Translating it yields CASSFARGANEKLFF. The chain uses TRBV11-2 and TRBJ1-4, with 7 bases aligning to TRBD1. V shed 3 bases and J 3 bases; nucleotides not matched to a gene: 4. Germline CDR1 is SGHAT and CDR2 is FQNNGV. The CDR3 spans 15 residues.

Written as DNA, the CDR3 is TGTGCCAGCAGCCCCCGAGGGCGACAGGAAGCTTTCTTT. This sequence encodes CASSPRGRQEAFF. This chain joins TRBV9 and TRBJ1-1; TRBD1 is a possible D gene (5 bases). V was clipped by 4 bases and J by 8 bases, with 15 bases between them. Per germline, CDR1 SGDLS and CDR2 YYNGEE. The CDR3 is made up of 13 amino acids.

The chain employs TRBV6-5 and TRBJ1-5; no clear D gene. The V and J ends lost 4 bases and 4 bases respectively, with 11 bases between them. CDR3 length: 14 residues. CDR1 and CDR2 from the germline V gene are MNHEY and SVGAGI. CDR3 DNA: TGTGCCAGCAGTTCTCGCTTGGTTAATCAGCCCCAGCATTTT. It codes for CASSSRLVNQPQHF.

As DNA, the CDR3 is TGTGCCAGCAGTAGTACTAGCGCACAAGAGACCCAGTACTTC. This translates into CASSSTSAQETQYF. This rearrangement joins TRBV2 to TRBJ2-5, with TRBD2 identical over 7 bases. The ends lost 5 bases at V and 2 bases at J; junction bases unmatched: 5. Germline CDR1 and CDR2: SNHLY and FYNNEI. The CDR3 runs 14 residues.

The sample holds a few counts of this clonotype. A single base separates this from a much larger clone, so it may be a read error. The chain joins TRBV29-1 to TRBJ1-1; D might be TRBD1 (5 bases). With 7 bases removed from V and 6 bases from J, the gap between germline ends came to 18 bases. Germline CDR1 and CDR2: SQVTM and ANQGSEA. The length of the CDR3 is 13 residues. The CDR3 bases are TGCAGCGACGCAAGCGGAGGGGACGCTGAAGCTTTCTTT. It is translated as CSDASGGDAEAFF. The full variable domain, its missing parts supplied by reference TRBV29-1 and TRBJ1-1, is SAVISQKPSRDICQRGTSLTIQCQVDSQVTMMFWYRQQPGQSLTLIATANQGSEATYESGFVIDKFPISRPNLTFSTLTVSNMSPEDSSIYLCSDASGGDAEAFFGQGTRLTVV.

This clonotype was seen ten or more times. The chain is built from TRBV18 and TRBJ2-3; D is ambiguous. Trimming shortened V by 4 bases and J by 6 bases, and 8 bases separated the two germline ends. The germline gives CDR1 KGHSH, CDR2 LQKENI. The CDR3 covers 12 residues. Written as DNA, the CDR3 is TGTGCCAGCTCACGGAAGGAGGATACGCAGTATTTT. This translates into CASSRKEDTQYF.

CDR3 amino acids: CASSTYSGNGYTF. The CDR3 DNA follows: TGTGCCAGTAGTACCTACTCAGGGAATGGCTACACCTTC. The chain has TRBV19 and TRBJ1-2, with TRBD1 as a possible D gene (5 bases). Trimming took 4 bases from V and 6 from J, leaving 12 bases between them. The CDR3 is 13 amino acids. Germline V gene sequence: CDR1 LNHDA, CDR2 SQIVND (reference sequence). Full variable domain (missing parts from reference TRBV19 and TRBJ1-2): DGGITQSPKYLFRKEGQNVTLSCEQNLNHDAMYWYRQDPGQGLRLIYYSQIVNDFQKGDIAEGYSVSREKKESFPLTVTSAQKNPTAFYLCASSTYSGNGYTFGSGTRLTVV.

This clonotype was detected only a few times. V gene TRBV10-2 combines with J gene TRBJ2-1; 12 positions match TRBD2. CDR3 length equals 17 residues. The trim removed 3 bases at V and 8 bases at J, leaving 11 bases unmatched. CDR1 and CDR2 (germline): WSHSY, SAAADI. For the CDR3, the DNA is TGCGCCAGCAGTGACAGGACTAGCGGGAAAGTTATGGATGAGCAGTTCTTC. Protein product: CASSDRTSGKVMDEQFF.

A few counts support this clonotype. A single base separates this from a much larger clone, so it may be a read error. This chain joins TRBV13 and TRBJ2-7; 9 bases fit TRBD1. The CDR3 consists of 15 residues. J was trimmed by 4 bases and V by 8 bases; bases with no gene match: 12. Germline V gene data show CDR1 as PRHDT and CDR2 as FYEKMQ (reference sequence). Here the CDR3 DNA reads TGTGCCAGCGGCCCCCCCGGGACAGGGATATACGAGCAGTACTTC. It specifies CASGPPGTGIYEQYF.